The sequence of this TCR beta chain was determined in a study of blood T cell repertoires in COVID-19. About the study: Both acute and convalescent COVID-19 samples were obtained from the United States, Italy and Spain.

Per the original data handling: Reference gene primers were amplified, and this amplification served to estimate nucleated cell counts. Some clones are missing from TCRdb's copy, which holds only in-frame ones; the method was immunoSEQ multiplex PCR. V, J and clone size derive from that table, while D and trimming were established from the DNA sequence. The sample yields roughly 180,000 clones, under 85% seen once. Germline loops: CDR1 SGHTA, CDR2 FQGTGA. This CDR3 has 20 residues. V shed 1 base, J shed 5 bases, and the junction held 17 bases outside the gene matches. The chain recombines TRBV7-3 with TRBJ2-1, with 10 bases identical to TRBD2. Sequenced material: peripheral blood. The origin of this receptor is a man between 60 and 75 years old with active or convalescent COVID-19. The CDR3 coding sequence is TGTGCCAGCAGCTTAAGAGCCCCTTCCTTCAGCGGGAGGGCCGACAATGAGCAGTTCTTC. Protein sequence: CASSLRAPSFSGRADNEQFF. Filled out from reference TRBV7-3 and TRBJ2-1, the complete variable domain reads GAGVSQTPSNKVTEKGKYVELRCDPISGHTALYWYRQSLGQGPEFLIYFQGTGAADDSGLPNDRFFAVRPEGSVSTLKIQRTERGDSAVYLCASSLRAPSFSGRADNEQFFGPGTRLTVL.